This paragraph reports one TCR beta chain. Molecular barcoding with unique molecular identifiers was used for the TCRbeta library. TCRdb used MiXCR to reprocess the PCR reads, holding one entry per CDR3 protein. The table lists approximately 400,000 distinct CDR3 sequences, approximately 10% of them singletons. This entry belongs to a study of T-cell reconstitution after alpha-beta-depleted transplantation in children. The ends lost 2 bases at V and 1 base at J; junction bases unmatched: 11. The CDR3 has 17 amino acids. CDR1 is SGHRS and CDR2 is YFSETQ in the germline V gene. The sequence derives from a human donor who donated a stem cell graft to a child with acute myeloid leukemia. This sequence joins TRBV5-1 and TRBJ1-1; 7 bases align to TRBD1. Material: PBMCs from the stem cell graft donor, obtained from the stem cell graft. In DNA form, the CDR3 reads TGCGCCAGCAGCTTCAACCCGGGACAGTGTAAGAACACTGAAGCTTTCTTT. Its protein is CASSFNPGQCKNTEAFF. Variable domain in full (rest from reference TRBV5-1 and TRBJ1-1): KAGVTQTPRYLIKTRGQQVTLSCSPISGHRSVSWYQQTPGQGLQFLFEYFSETQRNKGNFPGRFSGRQFSNSRSEMNVSTLELGDSALYLCASSFNPGQCKNTEAFFGQGTRLTVV.